This T cell receptor beta chain was retrieved from a study of T cell repertoires in cytomegalovirus infection. Via MiXCR, TCRdb re-called the reads, giving one row per CDR3 protein. This table has roughly 130,000 distinct CDR3 sequences, 20% to 30% appearing once. The germline gives CDR1 LGHNA, CDR2 YSLEER. The CDR3 loop spans 16 amino acids. After removal of 4 bases from V and 2 bases from J, the junction contained 8 bases not matched to a gene. This clonotype appeared a few times. Its antigen remains unidentified. The sequencing input was PBMCs, sequenced either directly or after in vitro stimulation (not recorded which). The sequence came from a human donor in good health (CMV status not recorded). Some clones in this sample may be carry-over from other donors' samples. The chain uses TRBV4-3 and TRBJ2-7; TRBD2 matches at 10 bases. CDR3 amino acids: CASSRQGLAVTYEQYV. The CDR3 region has the DNA TGCGCCAGCAGCCGCCAAGGACTAGCGGTAACCTACGAGCAGTACGTC.